This TCR beta chain was captured in a study of T-cell reconstitution after alpha-beta-depleted transplantation in children listed by TCRdb under 2016. Background for the entire study: The study quantitatively tracked T-cell immune reconstitution after TCRalphabeta/CD19-depleted allogeneic hematopoietic cell transplantation in children using TCR repertoire profiling.

What the work shows at the level of the full study, not this receptor alone: The apparently early recovery of alphabetaT-cell counts about two months after transplant reportedly depended on only several hundred rapidly expanded clones that came from non-depleted graft cells. In some patients, the high TCRbeta diversity seen at day 60 was put down to recipient T cells and intrathymic progenitors that had survived conditioning. The frequencies of hyperexpanded clones fell over the following months, and after one year, T-cell counts and TCRbeta diversity were mostly attributed to newly produced T cells.

Taken from the germline V gene, the CDR1 and CDR2 loops are MNHEY and SVGEGT. Counted from cysteine to phenylalanine, this CDR3 has 18 amino acids. Solely the CDR3 DNA is kept, with 54 bases framed from the first base. A distance of 18 bases separates the germline ends of V and J, which lose 0 bases and 1 base respectively. Of note for this clonotype: It lacks a known antigen. No qualities accompany the bases; no much larger clone lies one base away.

The treatment or condition label on this specimen signifies: allogeneic hematopoietic cell transplantation with graft depleted of TCRalphabeta T cells and CD19 B cells. The children who served as transplant recipients had been given grafts of TCRalphabeta/CD19-depleted allogeneic hematopoietic cells. The receptor library was made with PCR. The run used an Illumina HiSeq 2500. TCR libraries were prepared with molecular barcoding, using unique molecular identifiers to normalize TCRbeta repertoire quantification. TCRdb reworked the public reads: Q25 trimming with fastp, MiXCR clone assembly, productive beta chains retained. Rows with a matching CDR3 protein are joined into one entry that keeps the most common DNA and genes. This sample gives about 300,000 distinct CDR3 sequences in total; roughly 8.2% of them show up just once. About 9.3% of the sample goes to the ten largest clones.

Here the chain combines TRBV6-2 or TRBV6-3 and TRBJ1-1; the best D guess is TRBD1, with 6 bases matching. The sequence came from a female patient aged 2-9 years who had a stem cell transplant for Fanconi anemia, so the T cells may come from the graft donor. This specimen was peripheral blood, taken 360 days after TCRalphabeta/CD19-depleted stem cell transplant. At the DNA level, the sequence is TGTGCCAGCAGTTACTCGAGTAACGGGGGCCCTCAGAACACTGAAGCTTTCTTT. Translated, this gives CASSYSSNGGPQNTEAFF.